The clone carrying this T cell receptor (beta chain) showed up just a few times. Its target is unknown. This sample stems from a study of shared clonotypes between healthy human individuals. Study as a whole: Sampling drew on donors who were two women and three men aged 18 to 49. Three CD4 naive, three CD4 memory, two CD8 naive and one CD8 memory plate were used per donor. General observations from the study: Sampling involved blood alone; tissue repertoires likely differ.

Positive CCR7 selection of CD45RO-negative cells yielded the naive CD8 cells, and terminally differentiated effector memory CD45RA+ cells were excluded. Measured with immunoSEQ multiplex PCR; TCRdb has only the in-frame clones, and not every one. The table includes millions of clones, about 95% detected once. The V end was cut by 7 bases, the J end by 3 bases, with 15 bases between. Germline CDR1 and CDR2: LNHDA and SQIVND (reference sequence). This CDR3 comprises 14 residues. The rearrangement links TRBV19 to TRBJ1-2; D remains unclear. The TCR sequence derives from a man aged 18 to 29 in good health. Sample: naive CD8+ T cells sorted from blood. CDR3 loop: CASTPSGSDYGYTF. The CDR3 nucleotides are TGTGCCAGTACTCCCTCGGGGTCGGACTATGGCTACACCTTC.